The 24 T cell receptor beta chains given below trace back to one sample, sequenced in a study of blood T cell repertoires in COVID-19 (dated by TCRdb to about 2020). Library preparation used the immunoSEQ multiplex PCR assay. Not all clones reach the TCRdb copy of this immuneACCESS table, which keeps in-frame sequences only. Checked studies attribute under half of the gap to unresolved V genes and leave the rest unexplained. For this sample there are almost 250,000 clones; roughly 85% appear just once. About 9.1% of the sample goes to the ten largest clones. Source material: PBMCs or T cells enriched from blood (not recorded which). The receptors were sampled from a woman in her fifties or sixties with acute COVID-19.

This chain joins TRBV4-3 and TRBJ1-6; 7 bases map to TRBD1. The CDR3 loop spans 16 amino acids. The germline gives CDR1 LGHNA, CDR2 YSLEER. The V and J ends lost 1 base and 8 bases, in that order; junction bases with no gene match: 8. The CDR3 is CASSQGTGAADSPLHF. DNA of the CDR3: TGCGCCAGCAGCCAAGGAACAGGGGCCGCTGATTCACCCCTCCACTTT.

This clone was seen a handful of times. The sample holds other DNA sequences that translate to the same CDR3. The chain uses TRBV6-5 and TRBJ1-5, with D perhaps TRBD1 (6 bases). The CDR3 is made up of 14 amino acids. Between the trimmed V and J ends, which lost 5 bases and 0 bases, there was a span of 8 bases. Per germline, CDR1 MNHEY and CDR2 SVGAGI. The CDR3 reads CASSLQGSNQPQHF. The CDR3 bases are TGTGCCAGCAGTCTACAGGGTAGCAATCAGCCCCAGCATTTT.

The chain couples TRBV2 to TRBJ2-7, with D unresolved. V lost 4 bases and J lost 2, with 15 bases in between. Germline V gene lookup returns CDR1 SNHLY and CDR2 FYNNEI. The CDR3 has 15 amino acids. The CDR3 sequence is CASSAASQLPYEQYF. In nucleotides, the CDR3 is TGTGCCAGCAGTGCGGCGTCACAGCTTCCCTACGAGCAGTACTTC.

This clone was found a few times. V is TRBV7-2 and J is TRBJ1-1, with 7 bases that match TRBD1. Losses at the gene ends were 5 bases for V and 7 bases for J; bases not matched to a gene: 10. CDR1 and CDR2 (germline): SGHTA, FQGNSA. This CDR3 has 14 residues. The chain's CDR3 is CASSRDSGGFEAFF. The CDR3 DNA reads TGTGCCAGCAGCCGGGACAGCGGGGGCTTTGAAGCTTTCTTT.

This chain connects TRBV30 to TRBJ1-2; D remains unclear. In germline, CDR1 is GTSNPN, CDR2 SVGIG (reference sequence). Trimming took 0 bases from V and 5 from J, leaving 7 bases between them. The CDR3 has 12 amino acids. This chain's CDR3 is CAWSVVGYGYTF. CDR3 sequence (DNA): TGTGCCTGGAGTGTGGTCGGGTATGGCTACACCTTC.

CDR3 sequence: CASSWGQSQPQHF. Written as DNA, the CDR3 is TGTGCCAGCAGTTGGGGGCAGAGTCAGCCCCAGCATTTT. The chain carries TRBV12-3 or TRBV12-4 and TRBJ1-5; possibly TRBD1 for D (6 bases). Trimming removed 4 bases from V and 6 bases from J, with 10 bases in between. This CDR3 has 13 residues.

The V gene is TRBV11-2, the J gene TRBJ1-1; 10 bases align to TRBD1. Trimming cost V 3 bases and J 1 base; bases outside gene matches: 8. This CDR3 has 17 amino acids. The V gene's germline CDR1 is SGHAT and CDR2 FQNNGV. The CDR3 bases are TGTGCCAGCAGCTTCTGGGACAGGGGACGGGGGAACACTGAAGCTTTCTTT. This translates into CASSFWDRGRGNTEAFF.

V gene TRBV29-1 combines with J gene TRBJ1-1; D uncertain. Germline values: CDR1 SQVTM, CDR2 ANQGSEA. This CDR3 region has 13 residues. V lost 4 bases, J lost 11 bases, and 20 bases lay in between. The CDR3 DNA sequence: TGCAGCGTTGGGTTCGCCGCCGCGGCCGACGCTTTCTTT. Translation: CSVGFAAAADAFF.

The chain couples TRBV19 to TRBJ1-5, with 8 bases matching TRBD1. V shed 9 bases and J 5 bases; nucleotides not matched to a gene: 6. This CDR3 region has 13 residues. Germline loops: CDR1 LNHDA, CDR2 SQIVND (reference sequence). CDR3 nucleotides: TGTGCCAGCCGGGACAGGCGATATCAGCCCCAGCATTTT. This encodes CASRDRRYQPQHF.

This chain connects TRBV7-9 to TRBJ1-2; TRBD1 is a possible D gene (6 bases). Trimming left V 2 bases short and J 8 bases short, with 21 bases between. The CDR3 consists of 16 residues. The germline gives CDR1 SEHNR, CDR2 FQNEAQ (reference sequence). CDR3 region: CASSLFMTGGGGGYTF. In DNA, the CDR3 is TGTGCCAGCAGCTTATTCATGACAGGAGGTGGGGGAGGCTACACCTTC.

This chain joins TRBV30 and TRBJ2-5; 10 bases are a match to TRBD2. Germline CDR1 reads GTSNPN; CDR2 reads SVGIG (reference sequence). The ends lost 5 bases at V and 5 bases at J; junction bases unmatched: 5. This CDR3 comprises 13 residues. CDR3 sequence (DNA): TGTGCCTGGGGCCTAGCGGGGGTGGAGACCCAGTACTTC. Its translation: CAWGLAGVETQYF.

The chain has TRBV18 and TRBJ1-4; 11 bases align to TRBD1. CDR3 length: 18 amino acids. Germline CDR1 reads KGHSH; CDR2 reads LQKENI. The junction had 7 bases not matched to a gene; V was cut back by 4 bases and J by 0 bases. The CDR3 region has the DNA TGTGCCAGCTCACGCGCCGGGACAGGGGGTTCAACTAATGAAAAACTGTTTTTT. Protein sequence: CASSRAGTGGSTNEKLFF.

V is TRBV7-3 and J is TRBJ1-2; D is undetermined. The CDR3 runs to 14 residues. The V gene's germline CDR1 is SGHTA and CDR2 FQGTGA. Trimming left V 5 bases short and J 8 bases short, with 18 bases between. CDR3 protein: CASSPRPGPEGYTF. CDR3 nucleotides: TGTGCCAGCAGCCCTCGGCCGGGTCCGGAGGGCTACACCTTC.

The chain combines TRBV5-6 with TRBJ2-2; 7 bases agree with TRBD1. Trimming at V came to 4 bases and at J to 5 bases, leaving 5 bases not matched to a gene. Germline V gives CDR1 SGHDT, CDR2 YYEEEE. The CDR3 sequence is 14 residues long. The CDR3 spells CASSTGVLTGELFF. CDR3 coding DNA: TGTGCCAGCAGCACAGGGGTTTTAACCGGGGAGCTGTTTTTT.

This sequence joins TRBV27 and TRBJ2-1; D is unclear. Germline assignment: CDR1 MNHEY and CDR2 SMNVEV (reference sequence). The CDR3 has 13 amino acids. Deletions cut 0 bases from V and 7 bases from J, with 7 bases between. CDR3 protein: CASSLSFRNEQFF. In DNA, the CDR3 is TGTGCCAGCAGTTTATCGTTCAGAAATGAGCAGTTCTTC.

The genes are TRBV7-2 and TRBJ2-1, with 7 bases identical to TRBD1. The CDR3 has 16 residues. Germline loops: CDR1 SGHTA, CDR2 FQGNSA. With 5 bases clipped from V and 1 base from J, the junction kept 8 bases outside the gene matches. The CDR3 reads CASSPGTAFSYNEQFF. In DNA, the CDR3 is TGTGCCAGCAGCCCAGGGACAGCTTTTTCCTACAATGAGCAGTTCTTC.

This clone occurred many times. The V call is TRBV19, the J call TRBJ2-1; 10 bases align to TRBD1. CDR3 length: 13 residues. Germline CDR1 reads LNHDA; CDR2 reads SQIVND (reference sequence). After removal of 7 bases from V and 9 bases from J, the junction contained 6 bases not matched to a gene. As DNA, the CDR3 is TGTGCCAGTACCGGACAGGGGGACGGTGAGCAGTTCTTC. Amino acids: CASTGQGDGEQFF.

This chain links TRBV18 with TRBJ1-3; weak D call: TRBD1 (6 bases). The germline V gene encodes CDR1 KGHSH and CDR2 LQKENI. The V and J ends lost 3 bases and 3 bases respectively, with 12 bases between them. CDR3 length equals 15 residues. CDR3 nucleotides: TGTGCCAGCTCACCGCAAGGGACAAATGGAAACACCATATATTTT. It encodes CASSPQGTNGNTIYF.

To note about this clone: The same CDR3 can be traced to other DNA sequences in this sample. The rearrangement joins TRBV19 to TRBJ1-5, with a weak D call TRBD1 (5 bases). The CDR3 loop spans 14 amino acids. Germline V gives CDR1 LNHDA, CDR2 SQIVND (reference sequence). The germline V and J ends were trimmed by 3 bases and 5 bases, with 11 bases remaining between them. The CDR3 nucleotides are TGTGCCAGTAGTATTCGGGGGGAGGATCAGCCCCAGCATTTT. Protein: CASSIRGEDQPQHF.

This clone was observed a few times. The CDR3 reads CASSQEKGLRSYEQYF. As DNA, the CDR3 is TGTGCCAGCAGCCAAGAGAAGGGGCTACGGTCCTACGAGCAGTACTTC. This chain uses TRBV7-9 with TRBJ2-7, with a tentative D call TRBD1 (5 bases). Trimming left V 5 bases short and J 1 base short, with 18 bases between. This CDR3 region has 16 residues. CDR1 and CDR2 (germline): SEHNR, FQNEAQ (reference sequence).

This clone was found a few times. The chain combines TRBV19 with TRBJ1-2, with TRBD1 as a possible D gene (5 bases). The CDR3 length is 12 residues. CDR1 is LNHDA and CDR2 is SQIVND in the germline V gene (reference sequence). The V and J ends lost 7 bases and 6 bases respectively, with 12 bases between them. The CDR3 spells CASTLGGDGYTF. CDR3 nucleotide sequence: TGTGCCAGTACCCTCGGAGGGGATGGCTACACCTTC.

This clone was seen once. This rearrangement joins TRBV7-2 to TRBJ1-5, with D perhaps TRBD1 (5 bases). CDR3 size: 14 residues. Per germline, CDR1 SGHTA and CDR2 FQGNSA. V lost 4 bases and J 1 base, leaving 8 bases between the germline ends. The CDR3 nucleotides read TGTGCCAGCAGCTCGAGACAGAGCAATCAGCCCCAGCATTTT. Its protein product is CASSSRQSNQPQHF.

The chain joins TRBV28 to TRBJ1-2; TRBD1 might be the D (5 bases). The V gene's germline CDR1 is MDHEN and CDR2 SYDVKM. This CDR3 contains 14 residues. Trimming pared 5 bases from V and 3 bases from J, leaving 13 bases between. The CDR3 region is CASSGSRVDYGYTF. CDR3 coding DNA: TGTGCCAGCAGTGGTTCCAGGGTTGACTATGGCTACACCTTC.

This chain joins TRBV6-5 and TRBJ1-1; 9 bases agree with TRBD1. There are 15 residues in the CDR3. CDR1 is MNHEY, CDR2 SVGAGI, per germline. Trimming at V came to 7 bases and at J to 1 base, leaving 7 bases not matched to a gene. The CDR3 spells CASTGQGSANTEAFF. In DNA, the CDR3 is TGTGCCAGCACTGGACAGGGGTCAGCGAACACTGAAGCTTTCTTT.